The 5 T cell receptor beta chains given below trace back to one sample, sequenced in a study of blood T cell repertoires in COVID-19. The data were produced by immunoSEQ multiplex PCR, yet TCRdb's version contains in-frame clones alone and is incomplete. The data show about 120,000 clones, around 87% seen once. The source material was peripheral blood. Receptors were obtained from a woman aged 70-85 years with acute or convalescent COVID-19.

This chain links TRBV10-3 with TRBJ2-3; 11 positions match TRBD1. The CDR3 contains 15 residues. The J segment lost 0 bases and the V segment lost 7 bases, leaving 3 bases of the junction unmatched. Looked up from germline, CDR1 is ENHRY and CDR2 is SYGVKD. CDR3 sequence reads: CAITGQGASTDTQYF. The CDR3 region has the DNA TGTGCCATCACTGGACAGGGGGCTAGCACAGATACGCAGTATTTT.

This chain uses TRBV29-1 with TRBJ2-7; TRBD1 matches at 12 bases. The CDR3 is made up of 13 amino acids. CDR1 is SQVTM, CDR2 ANQGSEA, per germline. The CDR3 protein is CSGAGTGGDEQYF. DNA for the CDR3: TGCAGTGGCGCCGGGACAGGGGGCGACGAGCAGTACTTC.

The gene calls are TRBV4-1 and TRBJ1-6, with 7 bases lining up with TRBD1. The CDR3 length is 18 residues. The V and J ends lost 4 bases and 0 bases, in that order; junction bases with no gene match: 9. Germline-derived CDR1 and CDR2 are MGHRA and YSYEKL. The CDR3 loop is CASSPKMDRSSYNSPLHF. CDR3 nucleotide sequence: TGCGCCAGCAGCCCTAAAATGGACAGGAGCTCCTATAATTCACCCCTCCACTTT.

The chain uses TRBV5-1 and TRBJ1-2; tentatively, D is TRBD1 (6 bases). From germline, CDR1 is SGHRS and CDR2 YFSETQ. V was pared by 0 bases and J by 4 bases, with 10 bases between. The CDR3 totals 14 residues. This chain's CDR3 is CASSLGQEGYGYTF. The DNA of the CDR3 is TGCGCCAGCAGCTTGGGACAGGAAGGCTATGGCTACACCTTC.

The chain's CDR3 is CASSPRLDTEAFF. The CDR3 DNA sequence: TGCGCCAGCAGCCCGCGGTTGGACACTGAAGCTTTCTTT. The rearrangement joins TRBV4-1 to TRBJ1-1; no definite D call. The germline V gene encodes CDR1 MGHRA and CDR2 YSYEKL. V lost 4 bases and J 3 bases, leaving 9 bases between the germline ends. The CDR3 runs to 13 residues.